The 2 T cell receptor beta chains below all came from one sample that was sequenced in a study of blood T cell repertoires in COVID-19. Using immunoSEQ multiplex PCR, the repertoire was profiled, and TCRdb retains in-frame clones only, with some absent. The sample has around 250,000 clones; about four fifths are singletons. The source material was PBMCs or T cells enriched from blood (not recorded which). These receptors were collected from a man between 40 and 49 years old who had been exposed to COVID-19.

CDR3 protein: CASTDASGRWSGELFF. The CDR3 DNA sequence: TGTGCCAGCACTGACGCCAGCGGGAGGTGGAGCGGGGAGCTGTTTTTT. This sequence joins TRBV7-2 and TRBJ2-2, with 9 bases matching TRBD2. With V trimmed by 7 bases and J by 7 bases, 13 bases remained unmatched. Germline values: CDR1 SGHTA, CDR2 FQGNSA. CDR3 length: 16 amino acids.

This chain links TRBV5-1 with TRBJ2-3; 11 bases are shared with TRBD1. The CDR3 is made up of 14 amino acids. Per germline, CDR1 SGHRS and CDR2 YFSETQ. With 4 bases clipped from V and 6 bases from J, the junction kept 4 bases outside the gene matches. The CDR3: CASSPGQGADTQYF. In DNA form, the CDR3 reads TGCGCCAGCAGCCCCGGACAGGGGGCGGATACGCAGTATTTT. Full variable domain (remainder filled in from reference TRBV5-1 and TRBJ2-3): KAGVTQTPRYLIKTRGQQVTLSCSPISGHRSVSWYQQTPGQGLQFLFEYFSETQRNKGNFPGRFSGRQFSNSRSEMNVSTLELGDSALYLCASSPGQGADTQYFGPGTRLTVL.